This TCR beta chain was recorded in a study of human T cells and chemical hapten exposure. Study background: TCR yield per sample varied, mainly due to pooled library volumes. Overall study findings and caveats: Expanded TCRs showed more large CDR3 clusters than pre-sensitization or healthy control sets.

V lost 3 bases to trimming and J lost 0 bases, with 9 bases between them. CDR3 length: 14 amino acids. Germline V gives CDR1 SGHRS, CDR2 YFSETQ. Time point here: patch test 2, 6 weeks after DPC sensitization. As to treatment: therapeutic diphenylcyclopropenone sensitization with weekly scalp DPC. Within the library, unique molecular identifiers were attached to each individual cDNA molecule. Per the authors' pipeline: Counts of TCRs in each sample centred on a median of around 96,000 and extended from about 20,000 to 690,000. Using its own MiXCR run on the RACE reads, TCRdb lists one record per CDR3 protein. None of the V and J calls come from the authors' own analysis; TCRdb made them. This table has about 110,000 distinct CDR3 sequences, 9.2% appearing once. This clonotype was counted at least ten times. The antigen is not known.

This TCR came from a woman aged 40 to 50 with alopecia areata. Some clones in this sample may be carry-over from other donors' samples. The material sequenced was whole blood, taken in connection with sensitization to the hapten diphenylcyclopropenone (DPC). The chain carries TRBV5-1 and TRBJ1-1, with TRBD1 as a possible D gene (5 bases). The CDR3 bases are TGCGCCAGCAGCTACCGGGACCTGAACACTGAAGCTTTCTTT. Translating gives CASSYRDLNTEAFF. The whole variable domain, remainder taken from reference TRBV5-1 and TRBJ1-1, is KAGVTQTPRYLIKTRGQQVTLSCSPISGHRSVSWYQQTPGQGLQFLFEYFSETQRNKGNFPGRFSGRQFSNSRSEMNVSTLELGDSALYLCASSYRDLNTEAFFGQGTRLTVV.